This TCR beta chain appears in the sequencing data of a study of shared clonotypes between healthy human individuals. Terminally differentiated effector memory CD45RA+ cells were excluded from the naive CD8 cells, which were CD45RO-negative and positively selected for CCR7. The study drew all its donors from Caucasian adults living in Nashville, Tennessee. Genomic DNA from each subset was divided evenly over several immunoSEQ plates. Clones were read by immunoSEQ multiplex PCR, and TCRdb kept only the in-frame ones, dropping some. Of 1.5 million to 2.5 million clones listed, over 85% are singletons. The CDR3 sequence is 17 residues long. Trimming took off 0 bases at V and 7 bases at J, with 22 bases between the two ends. Germline-derived CDR1 and CDR2 are LGHNA and YNFKEQ.

The genes are TRBV4-2 and TRBJ2-7, with D possibly being TRBD1 (6 bases). The source is a man between 18 and 35 years old in good health. The sample was naive CD8+ T cells sorted from blood. CDR3 sequence reads: CASSQEGRPGETGEQYF. In DNA form, the CDR3 reads TGTGCCAGCAGCCAAGAAGGTAGGCCAGGGGAAACGGGTGAGCAGTACTTC.